This T cell receptor (beta chain) is from a study of metastatic and nonmetastatic thyroid tumors. In this sample, this clone turned up many times. No treatment of any kind had been given to any patient before thyroid surgery. There are 14 residues in the CDR3. The V and J ends lost 2 bases and 7 bases respectively, with 14 bases between them. Germline values: CDR1 SGHAT, CDR2 FQDESV (reference sequence). In the authors' methods: Clinicopathological groups differed in CDR3, with these differences serving to build a distant-metastasis classifier for papillary thyroid cancer. TCRdb re-called the PCR reads with MiXCR. These V and J calls rely on TCRdb rather than the paper's analysis. The repertoire consists of around 35,000 clones, with around 15% occurring once and the leading ten covering approximately 4.8%.

The chain has TRBV11-1 and TRBJ2-5; D possibly corresponds to TRBD2 (6 bases). Sample: blood. This sequence was found in a female donor with papillary thyroid cancer or a benign thyroid nodule (not recorded which). Some clones in this sample may be carry-over from other donors' samples. CDR3 loop: CASSLMKGSGTQYF. CDR3 nucleotides: TGTGCCAGCAGCTTAATGAAGGGTAGCGGGACCCAGTACTTC.